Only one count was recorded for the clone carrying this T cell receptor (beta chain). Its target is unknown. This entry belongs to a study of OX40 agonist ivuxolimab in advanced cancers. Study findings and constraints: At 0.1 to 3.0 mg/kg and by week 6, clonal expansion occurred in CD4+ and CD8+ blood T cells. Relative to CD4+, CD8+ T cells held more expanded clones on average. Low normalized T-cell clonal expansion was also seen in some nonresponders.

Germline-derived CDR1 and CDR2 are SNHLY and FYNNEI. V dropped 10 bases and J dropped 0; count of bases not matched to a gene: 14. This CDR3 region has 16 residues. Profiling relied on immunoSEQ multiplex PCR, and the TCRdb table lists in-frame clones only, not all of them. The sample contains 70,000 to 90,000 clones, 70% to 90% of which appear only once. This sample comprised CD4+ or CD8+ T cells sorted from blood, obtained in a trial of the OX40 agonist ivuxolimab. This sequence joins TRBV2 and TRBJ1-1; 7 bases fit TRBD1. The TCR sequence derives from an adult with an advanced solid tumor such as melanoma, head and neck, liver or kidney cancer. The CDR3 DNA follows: TGTGCCACCCTACCCCGCCCGAGGGGGCTGAACACTGAAGCTTTCTTT. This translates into CATLPRPRGLNTEAFF.